A selection of T cell receptor beta chains follows, all from one sample in a study of cytomegalovirus exposure and HLA in healthy donors. TCRdb keeps only in-frame clones here, not all; method: immunoSEQ multiplex PCR. The repertoire holds 60,000 or so clones, with 77% as singletons. Sequencing was carried out using PBMCs. The receptor set was obtained from a female donor in good health and CMV-seronegative. The CDR3 runs from the conserved cysteine through the conserved F or W. A D gene is named only where the DNA matches it firmly. The size entry is marked missing in some rows and otherwise reads once, few, many or a size class.

D | J | length | size | V | DNA | CDR3
. | TRBJ2-7 | 15 | few | TRBV5-1 | TGCGCCAGCAGCCAGGTCGCCGGTGGGTCATACGAGCAGTACTTC | CASSQVAGGSYEQYF
TRBD2 | TRBJ2-5 | 16 | few | TRBV4-2 | TGTGCCAGCAGCCCTGGGACTAGCGGGAGGCAAGAGACCCAGTACTTC | CASSPGTSGRQETQYF
. | TRBJ1-2 | 9 | . | TRBV29-1 | TGCAGCGTTGGACAAGGCTACACCTTC | CSVGQGYTF
TRBD2 | TRBJ2-3 | 16 | . | TRBV4-2 | TGTGCCAGCAGCCGGCCCGGGACTAGCGGCCGGGATACGCAGTATTTT | CASSRPGTSGRDTQYF
. | TRBJ1-2 | 14 | once | TRBV9 | TGTGCCAGCAGCGTAGAGAGGGCAAACTATGGCTACACCTTC | CASSVERANYGYTF
TRBD1 | TRBJ2-3 | 16 | . | TRBV4-1 | TGCGCCAGCAGCCCAGGGGGCAGGGGGCGTGTTGATACGCAGTATTTT | CASSPGGRGRVDTQYF
. | TRBJ1-1 | 17 | once | TRBV30 | TGTGCCTGGAGTGTAGATCCCACTAATCGGATGAACACTGAAGCTTTCTTT | CAWSVDPTNRMNTEAFF
. | TRBJ2-3 | 13 | . | TRBV29-1 | TGCAGCGTTAAACGGTCTAGCACAGATACGCAGTATTTT | CSVKRSSTDTQYF
. | TRBJ1-2 | 17 | . | TRBV13 | TGTGCCAGCAGCCCCCCCAGCCAGGGCGCAGCTAACTATGGCTACACCTTC | CASSPPSQGAANYGYTF
. | TRBJ2-7 | 14 | . | TRBV7-8 | TGTGCCAGCAGCTTAGCGCGGGACTCCTACGAGCAGTACTTC | CASSLARDSYEQYF
. | TRBJ1-1 | 15 | . | TRBV7-2 | TGTGCCAGCAGCCTACAGGGTACCAGAAACACTGAAGCTTTCTTT | CASSLQGTRNTEAFF
TRBD1 | TRBJ2-3 | 15 | . | TRBV6-1 | TGTGCCAGCAGTGGACCGGGACAGGGCACAGATACGCAGTATTTT | CASSGPGQGTDTQYF
. | TRBJ2-3 | 13 | . | TRBV6-4 | TGTGCCAGCAGTGACTCTCCGACAGATACGCAGTATTTT | CASSDSPTDTQYF
TRBD2 | TRBJ2-7 | 14 | . | TRBV5-1 | TGCGCCAGCAGCGAGGGACTAGACTTCGACGAGCAGTACTTC | CASSEGLDFDEQYF
. | TRBJ1-2 | 13 | . | TRBV18 | TGTGCCAGCTCACCACGGTCAGCGGACGGCTACACCTTC | CASSPRSADGYTF
TRBD1 | TRBJ2-7 | 14 | . | TRBV10-3 | TGTGCCACCGCCGGGACAGGGGTTGACTACGAGCAGTACTTC | CATAGTGVDYEQYF
. | TRBJ2-7 | 15 | . | TRBV5-1 | . | CASSGFGPGLGEQYF
TRBD2 | TRBJ2-7 | 17 | . | TRBV29-1 | TGCAGCGTTGAAGACCAGCACCCTAGCGGGGGAACCTACGAGCAGTACTTC | CSVEDQHPSGGTYEQYF
TRBD1 | TRBJ2-3 | 15 | . | TRBV28 | TGTGCCAGCAGTTTAGGGGGACAGGGTGGCGATACGCAGTATTTT | CASSLGGQGGDTQYF
. | TRBJ2-1 | 11 | . | TRBV28 | TGTGCCAGCAGTAGGGGGTATGAGCAGTTCTTC | CASSRGYEQFF
. | TRBJ1-2 | 15 | . | TRBV7-2 | TGTGCCAGCAGCTCTCGACCGGGGGGTACCTATGGCTACACCTTC | CASSSRPGGTYGYTF
TRBD1 | TRBJ1-2 | 15 | . | TRBV27 | TGTGCCAGCAGTTTATCGGGACAGGGGAGCTATGGCTACACCTTC | CASSLSGQGSYGYTF
. | TRBJ1-2 | 15 | . | TRBV4-3 | TGCGCCAGCAGCCAAGGCGGCGGAACGGACTATGGCTACACCTTC | CASSQGGGTDYGYTF
. | TRBJ2-7 | 14 | . | TRBV9 | TGTGCCAGCAGCGTAGTCGAGGGAGCTACCGAGCAGTACTTC | CASSVVEGATEQYF
TRBD1 | TRBJ1-1 | 13 | . | TRBV5-1 | TGCGCCAGCAGCTCCGGGACAGGGGGTGAAGCTTTCTTT | CASSSGTGGEAFF
TRBD2 | TRBJ2-3 | 19 | . | TRBV11-2 | TGTGCCAGCAGCCTTGAGGGGGGCGGGAGCGGGAGTTTCACAGATACGCAGTATTTT | CASSLEGGGSGSFTDTQYF
TRBD1 | TRBJ1-5 | 14 | few | TRBV27 | TGTGCCAGCAGTATCACAGGGGGAGGAGAGCCCCAGCATTTT | CASSITGGGEPQHF
TRBD1 | TRBJ2-7 | 13 | . | TRBV2 | TGTGCCAGCAGTGTGGACAGGGCCTACGAGCAGTACTTC | CASSVDRAYEQYF
. | TRBJ2-2 | 15 | few | TRBV29-1 | TGCAGCGTTGTACTAACAGGGTCGAACACCGGGGAGCTGTTTTTT | CSVVLTGSNTGELFF
TRBD1 | TRBJ1-2 | 17 | . | TRBV18 | TGTGCCAGCTCCCAACTCAGGCCGACAGGGTCGTCAGATGGCTACACCTTC | CASSQLRPTGSSDGYTF
. | TRBJ1-3 | 15 | . | TRBV19 | TGTGCCAGTAGTGGGCAGGTAGTCCCGCGAAACACCATATATTTT | CASSGQVVPRNTIYF
TRBD1 | TRBJ1-4 | 14 | few | TRBV2 | TGTGCCAGCAGTTCGGACAGGGGGCCTGAAAAACTGTTTTTT | CASSSDRGPEKLFF
TRBD2 | TRBJ2-7 | 15 | . | TRBV27 | TGTGCCAGCAGTCCAGGGGATCTAGCGGGAGTCGAGCAGTACTTC | CASSPGDLAGVEQYF